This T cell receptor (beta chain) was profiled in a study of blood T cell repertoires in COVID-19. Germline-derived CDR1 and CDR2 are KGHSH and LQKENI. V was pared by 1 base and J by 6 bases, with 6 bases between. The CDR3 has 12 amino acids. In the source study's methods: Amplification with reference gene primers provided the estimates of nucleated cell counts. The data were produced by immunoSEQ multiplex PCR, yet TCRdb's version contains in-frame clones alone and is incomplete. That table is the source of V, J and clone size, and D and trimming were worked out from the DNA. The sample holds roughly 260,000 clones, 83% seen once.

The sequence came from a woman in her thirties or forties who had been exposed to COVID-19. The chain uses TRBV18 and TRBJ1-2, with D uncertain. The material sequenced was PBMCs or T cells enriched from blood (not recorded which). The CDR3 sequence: CASSPQGDGYTF. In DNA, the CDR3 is TGTGCCAGCTCACCACAGGGAGATGGCTACACCTTC.